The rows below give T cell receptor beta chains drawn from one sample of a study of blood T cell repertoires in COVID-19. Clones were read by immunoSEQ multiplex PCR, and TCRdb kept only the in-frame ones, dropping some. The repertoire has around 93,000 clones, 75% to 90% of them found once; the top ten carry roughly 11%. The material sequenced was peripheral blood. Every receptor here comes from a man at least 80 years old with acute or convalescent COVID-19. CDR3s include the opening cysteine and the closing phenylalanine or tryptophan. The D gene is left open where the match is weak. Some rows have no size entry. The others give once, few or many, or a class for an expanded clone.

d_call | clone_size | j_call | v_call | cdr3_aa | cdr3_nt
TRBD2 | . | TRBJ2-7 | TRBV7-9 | CASSLAGSGRAHEQYF | TGTGCCAGCAGCTTAGCAGGTAGCGGGAGGGCCCACGAGCAGTACTTC
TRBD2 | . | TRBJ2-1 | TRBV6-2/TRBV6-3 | CASSSTSARSYNEQFF | TGTGCCAGCAGCTCGACTAGCGCCCGCTCCTACAATGAGCAGTTCTTC
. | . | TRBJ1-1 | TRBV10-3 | CAINQGLRNTEAFF | TGTGCCATCAATCAGGGCCTGCGGAACACTGAAGCTTTCTTT
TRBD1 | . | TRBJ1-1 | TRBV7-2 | CASSFDRGLRTEAFF | TGTGCCAGCAGTTTCGACAGGGGGCTAAGGACTGAAGCTTTCTTT
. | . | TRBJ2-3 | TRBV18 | CASSPRGAAYGFSTQYF | TGTGCCAGCTCCCCCCGGGGAGCGGCATATGGGTTTTCTACGCAGTATTTT
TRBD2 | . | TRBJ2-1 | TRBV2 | CASSRLAGGRAYNEQFF | TGTGCCAGCAGCAGACTAGCGGGAGGGAGGGCCTACAATGAGCAGTTCTTC
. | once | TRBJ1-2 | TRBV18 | CASSPGPVAGGYTF | TGTGCCAGCTCACCAGGGCCGGTGGCAGGGGGCTACACCTTC
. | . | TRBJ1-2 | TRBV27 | CASPRGRYGYTF | TGTGCCAGCCCGAGAGGCCGCTATGGCTACACCTTC
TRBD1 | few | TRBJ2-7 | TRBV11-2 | CASTIGTGDREQYF | TGTGCCAGCACCATCGGGACAGGGGATCGGGAGCAGTACTTC
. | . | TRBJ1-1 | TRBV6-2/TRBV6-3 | CASSYSGGTEAFF | TGTGCCAGCAGTTACTCGGGGGGCACTGAAGCTTTCTTT
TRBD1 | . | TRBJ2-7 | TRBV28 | CASRMGDRGHEQYF | TGTGCCAGCAGGATGGGGGACAGGGGCCACGAGCAGTACTTC
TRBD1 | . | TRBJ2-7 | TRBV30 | CAWSLPGTVVYEQYF | TGTGCCTGGAGTTTGCCCGGGACAGTAGTCTACGAGCAGTACTTC
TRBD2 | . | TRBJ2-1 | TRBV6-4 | CASSDSSGGANEQFF | TGTGCCAGCAGTGACTCTAGCGGGGGGGCCAATGAGCAGTTCTTC
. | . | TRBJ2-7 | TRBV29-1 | CSAQGAAYEQYF | TGCAGCGCACAGGGAGCGGCTTACGAGCAGTACTTC
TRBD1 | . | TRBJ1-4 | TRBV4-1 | CASSQDYSDRGREKLFF | TGCGCCAGCAGCCAAGATTACTCGGACAGGGGCCGGGAAAAACTGTTTTTT
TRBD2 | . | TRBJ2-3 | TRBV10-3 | CAISESGILTDTQYF | TGTGCCATCAGTGAAAGCGGGATACTCACAGATACGCAGTATTTT
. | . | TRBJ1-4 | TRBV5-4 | CASSIGGSREGEKLFF | TGTGCCAGCAGCATCGGGGGCTCCAGGGAGGGGGAAAAACTGTTTTTT
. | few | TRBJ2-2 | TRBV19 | CASIRTQFANTGELFF | TGTGCCAGTATCCGAACCCAGTTCGCGAACACCGGGGAGCTGTTTTTT
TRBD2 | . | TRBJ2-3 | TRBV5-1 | CASSLVAGGADTQYF | TGCGCCAGCAGCTTGGTTGCGGGGGGGGCAGATACGCAGTATTTT
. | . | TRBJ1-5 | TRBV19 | CASSNWGDQPQHF | TGTGCCAGTAGTAACTGGGGGGATCAGCCCCAGCATTTT
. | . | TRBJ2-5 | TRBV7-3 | CASSLMRGETQYF | TGTGCCAGCAGCTTAATGCGGGGAGAGACCCAGTACTTC
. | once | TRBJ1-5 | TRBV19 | CASSIGRGGNQPQHF | TGTGCCAGTAGTATAGGCAGGGGTGGCAATCAGCCCCAGCATTTT
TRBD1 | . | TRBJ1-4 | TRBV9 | CASSGTGGAKGNEKLFF | TGTGCCAGCAGCGGGACAGGGGGCGCGAAGGGTAATGAAAAACTGTTTTTT
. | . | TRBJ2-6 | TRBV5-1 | CASTLGASSGANVLTF | TGCGCCAGCACCCTGGGGGCGAGCTCTGGGGCCAACGTCCTGACTTTC
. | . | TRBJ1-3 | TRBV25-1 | CASMGPPGNTIYF | TGTGCCAGCATGGGGCCCCCTGGAAACACCATATATTTT
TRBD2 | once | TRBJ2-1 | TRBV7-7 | CASSLVGGRSSYNEQFF | TGTGCCAGCAGCTTAGTTGGCGGGAGGAGCTCCTACAATGAGCAGTTCTTC
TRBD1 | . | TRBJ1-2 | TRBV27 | CASSLLTGGINYGYTF | TGTGCCAGCAGTCTATTAACAGGGGGAATTAACTATGGCTACACCTTC
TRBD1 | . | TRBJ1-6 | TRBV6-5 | CASSTRQGDNSPLHF | TGTGCCAGCAGTACACGACAGGGTGATAATTCACCCCTCCACTTT
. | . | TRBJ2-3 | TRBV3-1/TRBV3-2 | CASSEKGGTNTQYF | TGTGCCAGCAGCGAGAAGGGAGGAACAAATACGCAGTATTTT
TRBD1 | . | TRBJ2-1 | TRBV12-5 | CASGAFDRGHDEQFF | TGTGCTAGTGGCGCCTTTGACAGGGGGCATGATGAGCAGTTCTTC
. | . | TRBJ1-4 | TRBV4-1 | CASSQDPLSEKLFF | TGCGCCAGCAGCCAAGATCCCCTCTCTGAAAAACTGTTTTTT
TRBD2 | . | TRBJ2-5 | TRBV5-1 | CASSLAILAGQETQYF | TGCGCCAGCAGCTTGGCCATACTAGCGGGGCAAGAGACCCAGTACTTC
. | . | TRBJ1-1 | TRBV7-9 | CASSLNYFATEGTEAFF | TGTGCCAGCAGCTTAAACTATTTTGCTACAGAGGGTACTGAAGCTTTCTTT